This TCR beta chain was recorded in a study of neurological immune-mediated disorders. MiXCR, applied by TCRdb to the 5' RACE reads, yields one record per CDR3 protein. The data show 25,000 to 35,000 distinct CDR3 sequences, 1.5% seen once. This clonotype was detected ten times or more. Its antigen is as yet unknown. This CDR3 has 16 residues. Germline CDR1 and CDR2: DFQATT and SNEGSKA (reference sequence). V trimming: 3 bases; J trimming: 4 bases; junction bases outside the gene matches: 9. General study results and limits: TCR-beta repertoires seemed private in all groups, with no expanded CDR3 amino acid sequences shared.

This sequence originates from a woman in her 30s with multiple sclerosis. V is TRBV20-1 and J is TRBJ2-1; 10 bases match TRBD1. The sample taken for sequencing was PBMCs. The CDR3 DNA sequence: TGCAGTGCTAGCAGGTTGGACAGGGGGGTGTACAATGAGCAGTTCTTC. Its protein product is CSASRLDRGVYNEQFF.